Reported below is one T cell receptor beta chain. Its recognized antigen is unknown. No base quality information exists; no much larger clone differs at one position. These data come from a study of cytomegalovirus exposure and HLA in healthy donors (dated by TCRdb to the late 2010s). Background for the entire study: The 650 to 750 repertoires of the first cohort and the 120 validation repertoires were produced on the same platform, according to a later analysis. The aim of the study was to test whether cataloging public T cell receptors could identify signatures of past pathogen exposure. Besides the first cohort of some 670 subjects, a separate validation cohort made up of over 95 different subjects was used. To predict cytomegalovirus infection status, the study brought together high-throughput TCR immunosequencing, statistical association of individual TCRs with disease status, and machine learning.

The donors belonged to the validation cohort of 90 to 150 subjects, which was separate from the roughly 670-subject first cohort. Broad study findings and their caveats: The authors suggested that the approach could potentially be generalized to other disease states and immunological phenotypes. Across donors, most TCR sequences were observed very rarely, whereas some public TCRs were present in many individuals. Cytomegalovirus status was reported to be diagnosed by the classifier with high specificity and sensitivity in both the original and validation cohorts. In vitro tests confirmed that a few of the cytomegalovirus-associated TCR beta chains recognize cytomegalovirus antigens. The study gave a list of around 170 TCR beta chains associated with cytomegalovirus. Of the cluster scores, about 94% were above 0 in a later analysis, which found that TCRs clustered in the first cohort also tended to co-occur in the 110 or so validation repertoires. The validation cohort had no HLA typing available for a later analysis, so co-occurrence within that cohort was assessed over all 110 or so repertoires.

Library generation was performed with the immunoSEQ multiplex PCR assay. In the original analysis: A statistical classification framework was built to diagnose cytomegalovirus status from the catalog of TCR beta chain sequences. TCRdb re-hosts the immuneACCESS table, in-frame sequences only. Its copies lack some clones; in the studies checked, an unresolved V gene accounts for under half of them, and the cause for the rest is not known. The V and J calls and the clone size are those of that table, but D and trimming were determined from the DNA. Counted in this sample were around 300,000 clones; approximately 90% of them appeared once. Over 0.7% of the sample goes to the ten largest clones. Reading the germline V gene (reference sequence) gives CDR1 LNHDA and CDR2 SQIVND. From cysteine to phenylalanine, the CDR3 is 16 amino acids long. Just the 48-base CDR3 DNA is kept, in frame starting at base 1. After removal of 6 bases from V and 7 bases from J, the junction retains 12 bases not matched to a gene.

In this chain, TRBV19 is recombined with TRBJ1-6, and TRBD1 matches 7 of the central bases. The receptor's source is a woman under 30 in good health and CMV-seronegative. The source material was PBMCs. The nucleotide sequence is given as TGTGCCAGTAGGAGAAAATCCGGGACAGTAAATTCACCCCTCCACTTT. It codes for CASRRKSGTVNSPLHF.